The sequence of this T cell receptor beta chain was determined in a study of T cell repertoires in MIS-A myocarditis (dated by TCRdb to 2021 to 2024). Comments on this clone: No antigen is known for it. No much larger clonotype is one base removed from it; base qualities were not supplied.

The immunoSEQ bias-controlled multiplex PCR was used to amplify TCRbeta CDR3 regions, which were then sequenced at high throughput. As for how the authors treated the data: CDR3 sequences were collapsed and filtered with the immunoSEQ vendor pipeline, and the abundance and frequency of each unique TCRbeta CDR3 were thereby quantified. Dominant CDR3 amino acid sequences were clustered with SARS-CoV-2-specific ImmuneCODE TCRbeta sequences by CD-HIT using a 90% global sequence identity threshold. Clones with frequencies of 0.1 to 1 were classed as hyperexpanded, and 0.01 to 0.1 as large. For the dominant clones, CDR3 amino acid sequences and V and J gene assignments were confirmed with MiXCR. The R stringdist package was used to calculate Levenshtein distances between the patient clonotypes and the ImmuneCODE hits. The source is immuneACCESS, and TCRdb retained only in-frame sequences with V and J called. Part of the clones is not carried over; for the studies checked, unresolved V genes explain less than half of this, and the remainder is unexplained. V and J calls and clone size follow that table, whereas D and trimming were derived from the DNA. This sample has around 12,000 clones in its table, and roughly 84% of those were observed once. 29% of the sample comes from the top ten.

Per the germline V gene, SGHRS is the CDR1 and YFSETQ is the CDR2. The CDR3 covers 14 residues, taking in both the cysteine and the phenylalanine. Left in the record is the CDR3 DNA by itself, 42 bases read in frame from the first base. Between the V and J ends, shortened by 4 bases and 6 bases respectively, the junction contains 16 bases. The QIAamp DNA FFPE kit was used to extract genomic DNA from formalin-fixed paraffin-embedded autopsy tissue. The sequencing input was right ventricle heart tissue obtained at autopsy. The cell subset or site label on this specimen signifies: cardiac tissue sample (left or right ventricle, interventricular septum, or pericardium). This TCR was recovered from a man aged 18-30 years with fulminant myocarditis from multisystem inflammatory syndrome in adults (MIS-A) after COVID-19. Rearrangement joined TRBV5-1 to TRBJ1-1, with an unclear D gene assignment. The DNA is as follows: TGCGCCAGCAGCCTGATAACTAGCTCGTCTGAAGCTTTCTTT. It specifies CASSLITSSSEAFF.